These 24 T cell receptor beta chains were all obtained from the same sample, sequenced in a study of T cells in localized non-small cell lung cancer. Clones were read by immunoSEQ multiplex PCR, and TCRdb kept only the in-frame ones, dropping some. The sample includes 75,000 to 90,000 clones, approximately 84% seen only once; the top ten take under 3.5%. The source was peripheral blood, collected before any cancer treatment. Receptors were obtained from a man aged 35 to 70 with stage I lung adenocarcinoma.

The J gene is TRBJ1-3, the V gene TRBV7-9; 9 bases match TRBD1. The CDR3 is 16 residues long. CDR1 SEHNR and CDR2 FQNEAQ come from the germline V gene (reference sequence). V trimming: 5 bases; J trimming: 4 bases; junction bases outside the gene matches: 9. Written as DNA, the CDR3 is TGTGCCAGCAGCATCTACAGGGGGCCTAGGGGAAACACCATATATTTT. Amino acid sequence: CASSIYRGPRGNTIYF.

The chain couples TRBV10-3 to TRBJ1-2, with 7 bases matching TRBD1. Per germline, CDR1 ENHRY and CDR2 SYGVKD. This CDR3 comprises 15 residues. Trimming at V came to 5 bases and at J to 4 bases, leaving 10 bases not matched to a gene. The CDR3 loop is CAISQFGGQLYGYTF. CDR3 sequence (DNA): TGTGCCATCAGTCAGTTTGGGGGACAGCTCTATGGCTACACCTTC.

In this sample, this clone turned up once. This chain links TRBV7-9 with TRBJ2-2; the D gene is possibly TRBD2 (6 bases). V lost 4 bases, J lost 7 bases, and 10 bases lay in between. Germline lookup yields CDR1 SEHNR and CDR2 FQNEAQ (reference sequence). The CDR3 has 13 residues. The CDR3 loop reads CASSSSGGGELFF. The CDR3 nucleotides are TGTGCCAGCAGCTCCTCCGGGGGCGGGGAGCTGTTTTTT.

The chain combines TRBV18 with TRBJ2-3, with TRBD1 matching over 7 bases. This CDR3 is built from 15 residues. The V and J ends lost 1 base and 1 base, in that order; junction bases with no gene match: 2. Germline V lookup: CDR1 KGHSH, CDR2 LQKENI. CDR3 DNA sequence: TGTGCCAGCTCACCACGGCAGGGGGGCACAGATACGCAGTATTTT. It yields the protein CASSPRQGGTDTQYF. Looking up the rest from reference TRBV18 and TRBJ2-3 gives the full variable domain: NAGVMQNPRHLVRRRGQEARLRCSPMKGHSHVYWYRQLPEEGLKFMVYLQKENIIDESGMPKERFSAEFPKEGPSILRIQQVVRGDSAAYFCASSPRQGGTDTQYFGPGTRLTVL.

The chain has TRBV5-6 and TRBJ2-1; D ambiguous. Between the trimmed V and J ends, which lost 0 bases and 7 bases, there was a span of 11 bases. This CDR3 is built from 14 residues. Germline V gene data show CDR1 as SGHDT and CDR2 as YYEEEE. The CDR3 coding sequence is TGTGCCAGCAGCTTGGATAGACTGCCTAATGAGCAGTTCTTC. Translated: CASSLDRLPNEQFF.

The genes are TRBV11-2 and TRBJ2-7, with unresolved D. The V and J ends lost 2 bases and 5 bases respectively, with 4 bases between them. The CDR3 has 11 amino acids. Per the germline V gene, CDR1 is SGHAT and CDR2 is FQNNGV. CDR3 protein: CASSLIDEQYF. Written as DNA, the CDR3 is TGTGCCAGCAGCTTAATCGACGAGCAGTACTTC.

The chain recombines TRBV5-1 with TRBJ2-3, with a possible D match to TRBD2 (5 bases). Germline V gene lookup returns CDR1 SGHRS and CDR2 YFSETQ. V lost 3 bases, J lost 1 base, and 15 bases lay in between. The CDR3 runs to 16 residues. For the CDR3, the DNA is TGCGCCAGCAGCTGGTCGTCGGGAAGCGGCACAGATACGCAGTATTTT. It is translated as CASSWSSGSGTDTQYF.

The CDR3 loop is CASSLEQGNGYTF. The CDR3 DNA sequence: TGTGCCAGCAGCTTAGAGCAGGGGAACGGCTACACCTTC. The rearrangement links TRBV11-1 to TRBJ1-2; TRBD1 might be the D (6 bases). The germline V gene encodes CDR1 SGHAT and CDR2 FQDESV (reference sequence). V was shortened by 1 base and J by 8 bases, with 11 bases between the two germline ends. The CDR3 has 13 amino acids.

The chain joins TRBV28 to TRBJ2-1; TRBD2 matches 12 bases. Germline CDR1 reads MDHEN; CDR2 reads SYDVKM. V was pared by 5 bases and J by 4 bases, with 9 bases of the junction left unmatched. The CDR3 totals 17 residues. The chain's CDR3 is CASSLRLAGVGYNEQFF. CDR3 in DNA: TGTGCCAGCAGTCTCAGACTAGCGGGAGTAGGATACAATGAGCAGTTCTTC.

The J gene is TRBJ1-2, the V gene TRBV6-4, with D possibly matching TRBD1 (5 bases). This CDR3 is 15 amino acids long. Germline values: CDR1 MRHNA, CDR2 SNTAGT. V was clipped by 4 bases and J by 4 bases, with 16 bases between them. CDR3 protein: CASSATPTVVYGYTF. The CDR3 DNA reads TGTGCCAGCAGTGCCACGCCGACAGTGGTCTATGGCTACACCTTC.

This chain uses TRBV5-1 with TRBJ2-7; 7 bases align to TRBD2. The V and J ends lost 4 bases and 7 bases, in that order; junction bases with no gene match: 11. The CDR3 contains 14 residues. Germline values: CDR1 SGHRS, CDR2 YFSETQ. The CDR3, as DNA: TGCGCCAGCAGCCTGAGCGGGGTGTCTTGGGAGCAGTACTTC. Translating it yields CASSLSGVSWEQYF.

This chain joins TRBV5-6 and TRBJ2-5, with D uncertain. This CDR3 region has 11 residues. The germline CDR1 and CDR2 sequences are SGHDT and YYEEEE. V was trimmed by 1 base and J by 7 bases, leaving 5 bases between them. The DNA for the CDR3 is TGTGCCAGCAGCTTGAAGGCGACCCAGTACTTC. Protein sequence: CASSLKATQYF.

The V gene is TRBV29-1, the J gene TRBJ2-5, with TRBD2 identical over 8 bases. Germline V CDR1 and CDR2: SQVTM, ANQGSEA. V lost 5 bases and J lost 4; bases outside the gene matches: 9. The length of the CDR3 is 14 residues. DNA for the CDR3: TGCAGCGTTTACGACGGGGGGGCCGGAGAGACCCAGTACTTC. Amino acids: CSVYDGGAGETQYF.

The chain recombines TRBV6-5 with TRBJ1-1; no definite D call. The CDR3 runs 15 residues. CDR1 and CDR2 from the germline V gene are MNHEY and SVGAGI. V lost 4 bases to trimming and J lost 4 bases, with 16 bases between them. The CDR3 nucleotides read TGTGCCAGCAGTTCCGGACGTGTCGTAGGCACTGAAGCTTTCTTT. This translates into CASSSGRVVGTEAFF.

V and J are TRBV14 and TRBJ2-2, with D possibly being TRBD1 (5 bases). Trimming removed 7 bases from V and 4 bases from J, with 13 bases in between. The CDR3 length is 14 residues. CDR1 and CDR2 (germline): SGHDN, FVKESK. The CDR3 reads CASKVGQFTGELFF. DNA for the CDR3: TGTGCCAGCAAGGTGGGGCAGTTCACCGGGGAGCTGTTTTTT.

The V call is TRBV6-6, the J call TRBJ2-1; D possibly corresponds to TRBD2 (6 bases). This CDR3 has 15 amino acids. V lost 5 bases and J 9 bases, leaving 20 bases between the germline ends. The germline V gene has CDR1 MNHNY and CDR2 SVGAGI (reference sequence). Here the CDR3 reads CASSRDFLGESEQFF. For the CDR3, the DNA is TGTGCCAGCAGTCGGGACTTCCTAGGGGAGAGTGAGCAGTTCTTC.

This chain connects TRBV19 to TRBJ1-5; no definite D call. The CDR3 is 15 residues long. CDR1 is LNHDA, CDR2 SQIVND, per germline (reference sequence). The V end lost 1 base, the J end lost 4 bases, and 11 bases lay between the germline ends. The CDR3, as DNA: TGTGCCAGTAGTATAGTGTCCCGAGGGAATCAGCCCCAGCATTTT. Protein product: CASSIVSRGNQPQHF.

V and J are TRBV10-1 and TRBJ2-1; the D gene could be TRBD1 or TRBD2 (5 bases each). In germline, CDR1 is WNHNN, CDR2 SYGVQD (reference sequence). The CDR3 is 15 amino acids. V was pared by 2 bases and J by 7 bases, with 15 bases between. DNA of the CDR3: TGCGCCAGCAGTGAGGGGAGTCAGGGATCTAATGAGCAGTTCTTC. Translation gives CASSEGSQGSNEQFF.

This clone was seen a few times. The chain is built from TRBV30 and TRBJ1-1; D is ambiguous. This CDR3 contains 11 residues. From germline, CDR1 is GTSNPN and CDR2 SVGIG (reference sequence). The V and J ends lost 2 bases and 6 bases respectively, with 7 bases between them. The CDR3 nucleotides are TGTGCCTGGAGTAGGAGAGCTGAAGCTTTCTTT. Translating it yields CAWSRRAEAFF.

Only one count was recorded for this clone. CDR3 sequence: CASIRPGQSLREQYF. CDR3 in DNA: TGTGCCAGCATCCGTCCGGGGCAGTCCCTGCGCGAGCAGTACTTC. The V and J genes are TRBV7-9 and TRBJ2-7; tentatively, D is TRBD1 or TRBD2 (5 bases each). CDR3 length: 15 residues. Between the trimmed V and J ends, which lost 7 bases and 6 bases, there was a span of 22 bases. Germline V gene lookup returns CDR1 SEHNR and CDR2 FQNEAQ (reference sequence). Combining the CDR3 with reference TRBV7-9 and TRBJ2-7 gives the whole variable domain DTGVSQNPRHKITKRGQNVTFRCDPISEHNRLYWYRQTLGQGPEFLTYFQNEAQLEKSRLLSDRFSAERPKGSFSTLEIQRTEQGDSAMYLCASIRPGQSLREQYFGPGTRLTVT.

This clone was detected only once. V usage is TRBV7-7 and J usage is TRBJ2-7; 9 nucleotides align to TRBD2. The germline gives CDR1 SSHAT, CDR2 FNYEAQ (reference sequence). This CDR3 has 15 residues. V shed 3 bases and J 4 bases; nucleotides not matched to a gene: 7. CDR3 region: CASSLRSGGPYEQYF. The CDR3 DNA sequence: TGTGCCAGCAGCTTGCGTAGCGGGGGACCTTACGAGCAGTACTTC. Supplemented by reference TRBV7-7 and TRBJ2-7, the full variable domain reads GAGVSQSPRYKVTKRGQDVTLRCDPISSHATLYWYQQALGQGPEFLTYFNYEAQPDKSGLPSDRFSAERPEGSISTLTIQRTEQRDSAMYRCASSLRSGGPYEQYFGPGTRLTVT.

This chain joins TRBV18 and TRBJ2-5; TRBD2 aligns across 8 bases. CDR3 size: 16 residues. Germline lookup yields CDR1 KGHSH and CDR2 LQKENI. V shed 2 bases and J 5 bases; nucleotides not matched to a gene: 10. CDR3 sequence reads: CASSPSAGTSKETQYF. As DNA, the CDR3 is TGTGCCAGCTCACCATCTGCCGGGACTAGTAAGGAGACCCAGTACTTC.

The V call is TRBV2, the J call TRBJ2-2; unclear D gene. This CDR3 region has 13 residues. V lost 5 bases and J lost 2, with 6 bases in between. Germline CDR1 SNHLY, CDR2 FYNNEI. CDR3 coding DNA: TGTGCCAGCAGTTATACCAACACCGGGGAGCTGTTTTTT. This encodes CASSYTNTGELFF.

This clone was observed a single time. V and J are TRBV7-9 and TRBJ2-1; 8 bases line up with TRBD2. The germline gives CDR1 SEHNR, CDR2 FQNEAQ (reference sequence). With V trimmed by 11 bases and J by 1 base, 10 bases remained unmatched. The CDR3 sequence is 15 residues long. CDR3 DNA: TGTGCCCCGGGAGGGGAGGGTGGTTCCTACAATGAGCAGTTCTTC. Encoded protein: CAPGGEGGSYNEQFF.